Here is one T cell receptor beta chain with its context. Antigen unknown. The sample comes from a study of vaccination and CD4 T cells after COVID-19. Notes on the study in general: Median numbers of SARS-CoV-2-reactive clonotypes increased from approximately 23 to 38 (not a significant change).

Sequenced with the Oncomine TCR Beta short-read assay was DNA taken from cultured CD4+ T cells. Each CDR3 protein gets one entry after TCRdb re-called the PCR reads with MiXCR. The sample lists roughly 15,000 distinct CDR3 sequences, less than 30% occurring once. Germline values: CDR1 SGHTA, CDR2 FQGNSA. The CDR3 covers 14 residues. The trim removed 6 bases at V and 7 bases at J, leaving 6 bases unmatched. Sample treatment: approximately 11-day PBMC culture with coronavirus spike peptide pools or control peptides (ViraFEST assay). Antigen-specific T cell expansion with peptide pools preceded TCR sequencing in the ViraFEST approach.

Sequencing used cultured CD4+ T cells from blood. The receptor was isolated from a human donor with COVID-19. J is TRBJ1-6 and V is TRBV7-2; TRBD1 matches at 7 bases. Written as DNA, the CDR3 is TGTGCCAGCAGTATACAGGGGCCCAATTCACCCCTCCACTTT. This translates into CASSIQGPNSPLHF. Supplemented by reference TRBV7-2 and TRBJ1-6, the full variable domain reads GAGVSQSPSNKVTEKGKDVELRCDPISGHTALYWYRQSLGQGLEFLIYFQGNSAPDKSGLPSDRFSAERTGGSVSTLTIQRTQQEDSAVYLCASSIQGPNSPLHFGNGTRLTVT.